Listed below are T cell receptor beta chains from one sample, sequenced in a study of identical twins. TCRdb itself ran the 5' RACE reads through MiXCR, one entry per CDR3 protein. The sample consists of hundreds of thousands of distinct CDR3 sequences, over 20% of them appearing once. This same sample was also part of a study on T cells expressing NK-cell markers.

The sequencing sample was made of PBMCs. The receptors derive from a woman aged 18-29 years in good health. Both conserved end residues are part of each CDR3. Fields, in order: D gene, clone size, J gene, V gene, CDR3 DNA, CDR3 protein. The D gene is left open where the match is weak. A clone size is listed for some rows: how often the clone was seen (once, few, many), or a class if it is expanded.

D gene: .
clone size: .
J gene: TRBJ1-2
V gene: TRBV5-6
CDR3 DNA: TGTGCCAGCAGCTTTCTGAATGAAGACTATGGCTACACCTTC
CDR3 protein: CASSFLNEDYGYTF

D gene: .
clone size: many
J gene: TRBJ1-1
V gene: TRBV7-9
CDR3 DNA: TGTGCCAGCAGCTTAGTAGACCCGCGGGACACTGAAGCTTTCTTT
CDR3 protein: CASSLVDPRDTEAFF

D gene: TRBD1
clone size: .
J gene: TRBJ2-1
V gene: TRBV4-1
CDR3 DNA: TGCGCCAGCAGCCAAGGTCCGGGACAGGGATCTGATGAGCAGTTCTTC
CDR3 protein: CASSQGPGQGSDEQFF

D gene: TRBD1
clone size: .
J gene: TRBJ2-2
V gene: TRBV9
CDR3 DNA: TGTGCCAGCAGCGAACGGACAGGGGGAACGGTTGACGGGGAGCTGTTTTTT
CDR3 protein: CASSERTGGTVDGELFF

D gene: TRBD1
clone size: .
J gene: TRBJ1-3
V gene: TRBV5-1
CDR3 DNA: TGCGCCAGCAGCAGGGACAGCTCCTCTGGAAACACCATATATTTT
CDR3 protein: CASSRDSSSGNTIYF

D gene: .
clone size: many
J gene: TRBJ2-3
V gene: TRBV20-1
CDR3 DNA: TGCAGTGCTAGAAAGGGGGGACCCACAGATACGCAGTATTTT
CDR3 protein: CSARKGGPTDTQYF

D gene: .
clone size: few
J gene: TRBJ2-1
V gene: TRBV7-9
CDR3 DNA: TGTGCCAGCAGCTTCGGGACTCCGATGAATGAGCAGTTCTTC
CDR3 protein: CASSFGTPMNEQFF

D gene: TRBD2
clone size: .
J gene: TRBJ2-7
V gene: TRBV20-1
CDR3 DNA: TGCAGTGCTGAGCCAGCGGGAGCTTATGAGCAGTACTTC
CDR3 protein: CSAEPAGAYEQYF

D gene: TRBD2
clone size: few
J gene: TRBJ2-1
V gene: TRBV5-1
CDR3 DNA: TGCGCCAGCAGCCGGGGACTAGCGGGAGGGCCGTCCTACAATGAGCAGTTCTTC
CDR3 protein: CASSRGLAGGPSYNEQFF

D gene: .
clone size: .
J gene: TRBJ2-5
V gene: TRBV29-1
CDR3 DNA: TGCAGCGCGGGGCCTCGGGAAGAGACCCAGTACTTC
CDR3 protein: CSAGPREETQYF

D gene: .
clone size: few
J gene: TRBJ2-1
V gene: TRBV10-3
CDR3 DNA: TGTGCCATCAGTGCAAACAGGGCGGAAGTAAATGAGCAGTTCTTC
CDR3 protein: CAISANRAEVNEQFF

D gene: .
clone size: few
J gene: TRBJ2-1
V gene: TRBV12-3/TRBV12-4
CDR3 DNA: TGTGCCAGCAGTGGGGGCCCTTTGTGGAATGAGCAGTTCTTC
CDR3 protein: CASSGGPLWNEQFF

D gene: TRBD1
clone size: .
J gene: TRBJ1-2
V gene: TRBV20-1
CDR3 DNA: TGCAGTGCTAGAGGGGGACAGGGAACCCTAATATATGGCTACACCTTC
CDR3 protein: CSARGGQGTLIYGYTF

D gene: .
clone size: .
J gene: TRBJ2-1
V gene: TRBV4-2
CDR3 DNA: TGTGCCAGCAGCCAAGGGGGGGGCCATGAGCAGTTCTTC
CDR3 protein: CASSQGGGHEQFF

D gene: .
clone size: many
J gene: TRBJ2-1
V gene: TRBV20-1
CDR3 DNA: TGCAGTGCTATCCGGGGGGCCTCCTACAATGAGCAGTTCTTC
CDR3 protein: CSAIRGASYNEQFF

D gene: TRBD2
clone size: few
J gene: TRBJ2-1
V gene: TRBV5-1
CDR3 DNA: TGCGCCAGCAGCTCCAGAATTAGCGGGGGGGGTAATGAGCAGTTCTTC
CDR3 protein: CASSSRISGGGNEQFF

D gene: .
clone size: many
J gene: TRBJ1-4
V gene: TRBV20-1
CDR3 DNA: TGCAGTGCCACAGTCCTTGTTGAAAAACTGTTTTTT
CDR3 protein: CSATVLVEKLFF

D gene: .
clone size: few
J gene: TRBJ2-5
V gene: TRBV6-5
CDR3 DNA: TGTGCCAGCGGGCTAGTTGCGGAGACCCAGTACTTC
CDR3 protein: CASGLVAETQYF